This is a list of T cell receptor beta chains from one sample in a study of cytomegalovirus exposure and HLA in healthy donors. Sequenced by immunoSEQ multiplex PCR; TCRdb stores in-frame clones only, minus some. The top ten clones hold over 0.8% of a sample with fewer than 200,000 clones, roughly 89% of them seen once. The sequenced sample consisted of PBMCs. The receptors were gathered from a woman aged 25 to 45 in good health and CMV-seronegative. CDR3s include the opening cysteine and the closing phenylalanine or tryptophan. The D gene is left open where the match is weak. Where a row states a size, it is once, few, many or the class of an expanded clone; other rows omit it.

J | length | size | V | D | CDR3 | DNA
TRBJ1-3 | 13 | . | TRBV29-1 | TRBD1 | CSARDRVRNTIYF | TGCAGCGCCCGAGACAGGGTGCGAAACACCATATATTTT
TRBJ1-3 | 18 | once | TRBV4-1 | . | CASSPPGGELHSGNTIYF | TGCGCCAGCAGCCCCCCCGGAGGGGAACTCCACTCTGGAAACACCATATATTTT
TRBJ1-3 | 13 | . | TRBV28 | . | CASSPTPGNTIYF | TGTGCCAGCAGTCCTACCCCCGGAAACACCATATATTTT
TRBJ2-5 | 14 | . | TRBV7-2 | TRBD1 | CASSFTGVEETQYF | TGTGCCAGCAGCTTCACAGGGGTAGAAGAGACCCAGTACTTC
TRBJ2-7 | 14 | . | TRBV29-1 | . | CSAQSGLLSYEQYF | TGCAGCGCCCAAAGCGGGCTTCTGTCCTACGAGCAGTACTTC
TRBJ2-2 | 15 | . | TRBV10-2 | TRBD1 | CASNRQGPNTGELFF | TGCGCCAGCAATAGACAGGGGCCGAACACCGGGGAGCTGTTTTTT
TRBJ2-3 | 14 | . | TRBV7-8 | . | CASSFPQAPDTQYF | TGTGCCAGCAGCTTCCCTCAAGCCCCAGATACGCAGTATTTT
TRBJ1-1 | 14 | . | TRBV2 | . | CASSVQGENTEAFF | TGTGCCAGCAGTGTACAGGGAGAGAACACTGAAGCTTTCTTT
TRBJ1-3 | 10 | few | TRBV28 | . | CASSPGGPRF | TGTGCCAGCAGTCCCGGCGGGCCCCGTTTT
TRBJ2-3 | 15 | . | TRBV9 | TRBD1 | CASSLPGGASDTQYF | TGTGCCAGCAGCCTCCCAGGGGGCGCGTCCGATACGCAGTATTTT
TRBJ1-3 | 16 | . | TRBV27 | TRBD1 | CASSDLRTGGEYTIYF | TGTGCCAGCAGCGACCTACGGACAGGGGGCGAGTACACCATATATTTT
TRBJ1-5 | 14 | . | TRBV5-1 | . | CASSPEGINQPQHF | TGCGCCAGCAGTCCGGAGGGAATCAATCAGCCCCAGCATTTT
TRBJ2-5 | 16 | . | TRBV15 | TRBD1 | CATGGDRVTYQETQYF | TGTGCCACCGGGGGGGACAGGGTGACCTACCAAGAGACCCAGTACTTC
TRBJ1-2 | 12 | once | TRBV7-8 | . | CASSLEHYGYTF | TGTGCCAGCAGCTTAGAACATTATGGCTACACCTTC
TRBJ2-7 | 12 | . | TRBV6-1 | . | CASSEWPYEQYF | TGTGCCAGCAGTGAATGGCCCTACGAGCAGTACTTC
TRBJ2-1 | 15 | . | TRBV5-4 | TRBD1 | CASSSGTGSTGEQFF | TGTGCCAGCAGCTCGGGGACAGGGTCTACAGGTGAGCAGTTCTTC
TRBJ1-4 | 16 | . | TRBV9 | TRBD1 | CASSARTGWPVEKLFF | TGTGCCAGCAGCGCCAGGACAGGGTGGCCAGTAGAAAAACTGTTTTTT
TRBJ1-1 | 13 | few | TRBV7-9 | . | CASSRQGNTEAFF | TGTGCCAGCAGCCGTCAGGGGAACACTGAAGCTTTCTTT
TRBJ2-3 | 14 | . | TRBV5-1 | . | CASSLRDRTDTQYF | TGCGCCAGCAGCTTGAGAGACAGGACAGATACGCAGTATTTT
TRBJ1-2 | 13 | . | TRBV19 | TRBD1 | CASSAGTDYGYTF | TGTGCCAGTAGTGCCGGGACAGACTATGGCTACACCTTC
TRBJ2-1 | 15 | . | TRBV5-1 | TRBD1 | CASSDAGQGYNEQFF | TGCGCCAGCAGCGACGCGGGACAGGGCTACAATGAGCAGTTCTTC
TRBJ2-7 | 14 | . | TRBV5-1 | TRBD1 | CASSERYRGGEQYF | TGCGCCAGCAGCGAAAGATACAGGGGTGGGGAGCAGTACTTC
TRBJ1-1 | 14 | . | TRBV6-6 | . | CATRGWGEGTEAFF | TGTGCCACGAGAGGATGGGGGGAAGGTACTGAAGCTTTCTTT
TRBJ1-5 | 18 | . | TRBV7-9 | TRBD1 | CASSFTGAGRGGNQPQHF | TGTGCCAGCAGCTTCACAGGGGCCGGCCGGGGTGGCAATCAGCCCCAGCATTTT